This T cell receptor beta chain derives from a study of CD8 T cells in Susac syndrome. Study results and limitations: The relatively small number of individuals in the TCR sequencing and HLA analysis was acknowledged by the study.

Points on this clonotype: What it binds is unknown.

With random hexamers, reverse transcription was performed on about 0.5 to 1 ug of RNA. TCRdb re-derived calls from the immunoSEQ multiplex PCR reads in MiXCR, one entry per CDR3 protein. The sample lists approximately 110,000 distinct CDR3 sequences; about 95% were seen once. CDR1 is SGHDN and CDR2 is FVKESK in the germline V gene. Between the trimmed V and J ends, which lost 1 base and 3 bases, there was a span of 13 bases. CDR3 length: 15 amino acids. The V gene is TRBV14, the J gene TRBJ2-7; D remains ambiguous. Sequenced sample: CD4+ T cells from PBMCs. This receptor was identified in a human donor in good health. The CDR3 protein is CASSQGLADFYEQYF. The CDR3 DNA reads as TGTGCCAGCAGCCAAGGGTTAGCCGACTTCTACGAGCAGTACTTC.